This TCR beta chain was sequenced in a study of T cell responses to AZD1222 COVID-19 vaccine. Germline loops: CDR1 KGHDR, CDR2 SFDVKD. There are 16 residues in the CDR3. The germline V and J ends were trimmed by 2 bases and 0 bases, with 11 bases remaining between them. TCRdb keeps only in-frame clones here, not all; method: immunoSEQ multiplex PCR. Among some 90,000 clones listed, approximately 91% were seen once. The sequenced sample was peripheral blood, obtained on day 0 of AZD1222 vaccination. V and J are TRBV24-1 and TRBJ2-3; D is perhaps TRBD2 (5 bases). The TCR was taken from an adult in good health. As DNA, the CDR3 is TGTGCCACCAGTGATTCGCCGGGATCCAGCACAGATACGCAGTATTTT. Encoded protein: CATSDSPGSSTDTQYF.